The rows below give T cell receptor beta chains drawn from one sample of a study of CD8 T cells in Susac syndrome. TCRdb fed the immunoSEQ multiplex PCR reads into MiXCR, producing one record per CDR3 protein. The table has approximately 210,000 distinct CDR3 sequences, 94% seen once. Sequencing was performed on CD4+ T cells from PBMCs. The receptors derive from a human donor with Susac syndrome. Both conserved end residues are part of each CDR3. D genes are given only for firm matches.

D	J	V	CDR3	DNA
.	TRBJ1-6	TRBV15	CATGARGRSPLHF	TGTGCCACCGGGGCCCGGGGCCGATCACCCCTCCACTTT
TRBD2	TRBJ2-1	TRBV5-1	CASSLVVAGGSSEQFF	TGCGCCAGCAGCTTGGTTGTAGCGGGGGGGTCGAGTGAGCAGTTCTTC
.	TRBJ2-7	TRBV20-1	CSARGSGGSYEQYF	TGCAGTGCTAGAGGTTCAGGGGGGTCCTACGAGCAGTACTTC
TRBD2	TRBJ2-3	TRBV7-9	CASSFRRGGTDTQYF	TGTGCCAGCAGCTTTAGGCGGGGGGGCACAGATACGCAGTATTTT
.	TRBJ1-1	TRBV30	CAWMAVTEAFF	TGTGCCTGGATGGCAGTCACTGAAGCTTTCTTT
TRBD1	TRBJ2-7	TRBV29-1	CSVDRGQEQYF	TGCAGCGTTGACAGGGGGCAAGAGCAGTACTTC
TRBD2	TRBJ2-5	TRBV5-1	CASSARRGGQETQYF	TGCGCCAGCAGCGCGAGACGGGGGGGCCAAGAGACCCAGTACTTC
.	TRBJ2-7	TRBV6-5	CASSFWGEGVPYEQYF	TGTGCCAGCAGTTTTTGGGGGGAGGGGGTTCCCTACGAGCAGTACTTC
TRBD1	TRBJ2-1	TRBV29-1	CSERTGYNEQFF	TGCAGCGAGAGGACAGGGTACAATGAGCAGTTCTTC
.	TRBJ2-2	TRBV28	CASLQGSYTGELFF	TGTGCCAGCCTCCAGGGGTCTTACACCGGGGAGCTGTTTTTT
.	TRBJ2-2	TRBV7-8	CASRLEWGTGELFF	TGTGCCAGCAGGCTCGAATGGGGGACCGGGGAGCTGTTTTTT
.	TRBJ2-5	TRBV6-1	CASKKGVIQETQYF	TGTGCCAGCAAGAAGGGAGTTATCCAAGAGACCCAGTACTTC